The clone carrying this T cell receptor beta chain was picked up a small number of times. Antigen unknown. Broader study findings: Greatest tumor Treg TCR overlap was with tumor naive CD4+ cells. Tumor memory CD4+ T cell TCR gene usage clustered with blood and lymph node memory CD4+ cells and lymph node naive CD4+ cells.

After constant-region reverse-primer amplification, full-length variable regions underwent semi-nested PCR with Nested Universal Primer A. TCRdb processed the 5' RACE reads anew with MiXCR; each CDR3 protein has one entry. This table has under 65,000 distinct CDR3 sequences, 25% to 35% appearing once. The germline V gene has CDR1 SGHTA and CDR2 FQGNSA. This CDR3 is 13 amino acids long. V shed 5 bases, J shed 8 bases, and the junction held 3 bases outside the gene matches. CD4+CD45RO+CD25- cells were isolated as memory CD4+ T cells. The chain links TRBV7-2 to TRBJ1-6; 7 bases fit TRBD1. This TCR came from a female donor with breast cancer. Specimen: tumor-infiltrating memory CD4+ T cells sorted from the breast tumor. As for subset: memory CD4+ T cells, CD4+CD45RO+CD25-. Written as DNA, the CDR3 is TGTGCCAGCAGCGTAACAGGGGATTCACCCCTCCACTTT. As protein: CASSVTGDSPLHF.